Included here is one T cell receptor (beta chain) sequence, with context. Its antigen is undetermined. The assay was immunoSEQ multiplex PCR, and TCRdb's table has in-frame clones only and misses some. The sample consists of around 58,000 clones, about nine tenths of them appearing once. V was shortened by 2 bases and J by 5 bases, with 7 bases between the two germline ends. The CDR3 loop spans 12 amino acids. CDR1 and CDR2 from the germline V gene are SGHVS and FNYEAQ. Every patient relapsed after autologous stem cell transplantation, and brentuximab vedotin exposure varied. The data are from a study of PD-1 blockade in classical Hodgkin lymphoma. Points from the study as a whole: Healthy donors were reported to have higher baseline TCR diversity than newly diagnosed patients.

The sample in question was peripheral blood mononuclear cells (PBMCs), obtained at baseline. The clonotype comes from a human donor with classical Hodgkin lymphoma. V is TRBV7-6 and J is TRBJ2-7; D possibly matches TRBD1 or TRBD2 (5 bases each). The CDR3 bases are TGTGCCAGCAGCTTATGGGGGAACGAGCAGTACTTC. It codes for CASSLWGNEQYF.